This T cell receptor (beta chain) was recovered during a study of blood T cell repertoires in COVID-19. Whole-study context: The origin of the acute and convalescent COVID-19 samples was the United States, Italy and Spain.

In the original analysis: Estimates of nucleated cell counts were drawn from the amplification of reference gene primers. TCRdb's table, derived via immunoSEQ multiplex PCR, lists solely in-frame clones and lacks some. V, J and clone size reflect that table, while D and trimming were determined from the DNA. The sample holds over 250,000 clones; about 80% are singletons and the top ten take around 4.1%. Germline CDR1 is ENHRY and CDR2 is SYGVKD. The V and J ends lost 5 bases and 4 bases, in that order; junction bases with no gene match: 8. The CDR3 consists of 17 residues. Study members were between about 18 and 89 years old and lived in 24 US regions. Membership in each cohort depended on participant-reported clinical history.

The receptor was derived from a man aged 30-40 years with acute COVID-19. The sequenced sample consisted of PBMCs or T cells enriched from blood (not recorded which). The genes are TRBV10-3 and TRBJ2-5, with TRBD2 matching 15 bases. Here the CDR3 reads CAISRPGLAGGGETQYF. In DNA, the CDR3 is TGTGCCATCAGTCGTCCGGGACTAGCGGGAGGAGGAGAGACCCAGTACTTC.